The 21 T cell receptor beta chains presented below share a single source sample, sequenced in a study of T cell responses to AZD1222 COVID-19 vaccine. Using immunoSEQ multiplex PCR, the repertoire was profiled, and TCRdb retains in-frame clones only, with some absent. Of some 120,000 clones in the sample, roughly 86% were seen once. This specimen was peripheral blood, taken on day 0 of AZD1222 vaccination. The source of these receptors is an adult in good health.

This clone appeared a single time. The genes are TRBV7-9 and TRBJ1-6; no clear D. The CDR3 is 13 amino acids. Between the trimmed V and J ends, which lost 1 base and 6 bases, there was a span of 4 bases. CDR1 SEHNR and CDR2 FQNEAQ come from the germline V gene (reference sequence). CDR3 sequence reads: CASSLGSNSPLHF. The CDR3 nucleotides are TGTGCCAGCAGCTTAGGTTCTAATTCACCCCTCCACTTT.

The rearrangement links TRBV18 to TRBJ1-3; tentative D call: TRBD1 (6 bases). The germline V gene encodes CDR1 KGHSH and CDR2 LQKENI. With 0 bases removed from V and 0 bases from J, the gap between germline ends came to 12 bases. This CDR3 is 17 amino acids long. For the CDR3, the DNA is TGTGCCAGCTCACCACCGCCGGGGGCGACCTCTGGAAACACCATATATTTT. Protein: CASSPPPGATSGNTIYF.

This clone occurred a few times. The chain couples TRBV21-1 to TRBJ2-2. TRBV21-1 is termed a pseudogene. The CDR3 length is 13 residues. In nucleotides, the CDR3 is TGTGCCAGCAGCAAAGTGGAAGGGGGGGAGCTGTTTTTT. Translation: CASSKVEGGELFF.

Here the CDR3 DNA reads TGTGCCAGCTCACCACGTGCAGGGGTCCTGGGCGAGCAGTACTTC. Its protein product is CASSPRAGVLGEQYF. The rearrangement joins TRBV18 to TRBJ2-7; maybe TRBD1 (6 bases). Trimming stripped 1 base from V and 6 bases from J, with 16 bases between. The germline gives CDR1 KGHSH, CDR2 LQKENI. CDR3 length: 15 amino acids.

This chain uses TRBV2 with TRBJ2-7; the match to TRBD1 covers 9 bases. Germline values: CDR1 SNHLY, CDR2 FYNNEI. CDR3 length equals 14 residues. V was clipped by 8 bases and J by 4 bases; unmatched bases: 9. The CDR3 here is CASGGRQGVYEQYF. In nucleotides, the CDR3 is TGTGCCAGCGGAGGGAGACAGGGGGTGTACGAGCAGTACTTC.

The gene calls are TRBV5-4 and TRBJ2-2, with D hard to call. The V and J ends lost 4 bases and 1 base respectively, with 8 bases between them. Germline values: CDR1 SGHNT, CDR2 YYREEE (reference sequence). CDR3 length equals 14 residues. The CDR3 DNA sequence: TGTGCCAGCAGCAACAGACAGAACACCGGGGAGCTGTTTTTT. Translated: CASSNRQNTGELFF. The full variable domain, completed using reference TRBV5-4 and TRBJ2-2, is ETGVTQSPTHLIKTRGQQVTLRCSSQSGHNTVSWYQQALGQGPQFIFQYYREEENGRGNFPPRFSGLQFPNYSSELNVNALELDDSALYLCASSNRQNTGELFFGEGSRLTVL.

The chain employs TRBV15 and TRBJ1-1, with TRBD1 matching 8 bases. The CDR3 contains 17 residues. Per the germline V gene, CDR1 is LNHNV and CDR2 is YYDKDF (reference sequence). V lost 3 bases to trimming and J lost 1 base; unmatched junction nucleotides: 10. The CDR3 is CATSSPRQGSRNTEAFF. CDR3 nucleotides: TGTGCCACCAGCAGTCCCCGACAGGGGAGTAGGAACACTGAAGCTTTCTTT.

The V and J genes are TRBV10-3 and TRBJ2-5, with TRBD2 identical over 11 bases. The V segment lost 0 bases and the J segment 6 bases; nucleotides outside the gene matches: 6. This CDR3 region has 16 residues. Germline V gene data show CDR1 as ENHRY and CDR2 as SYGVKD. The CDR3 DNA is TGTGCCATCAGTGAGTCAACTAGCGGGAGCGTGAAGACCCAGTACTTC. It codes for CAISESTSGSVKTQYF.

V and J are TRBV6-1 and TRBJ1-5; no firm D call. Germline V gene lookup returns CDR1 MNHNS and CDR2 SASEGT. With 3 bases removed from V and 3 bases from J, the gap between germline ends came to 9 bases. The CDR3 runs to 14 residues. The CDR3 DNA reads as TGTGCCAGCAGTGAGGGCAGCATCAATCAGCCCCAGCATTTT. Amino acid sequence: CASSEGSINQPQHF.

The chain joins TRBV4-1 to TRBJ1-1; 7 bases are shared with TRBD1. CDR3 length equals 15 residues. CDR1 MGHRA and CDR2 YSYEKL come from the germline V gene. The V gene end was trimmed by 0 bases and the J gene end by 3 bases; junction bases not matched to a gene: 4. CDR3 bases: TGCGCCAGCAGCCAAGATAGGGGGCTTGACACTGAAGCTTTCTTT. Translated: CASSQDRGLDTEAFF.

The chain is built from TRBV24-1 and TRBJ2-7; D possibly corresponds to TRBD2 (5 bases). From germline, CDR1 is KGHDR and CDR2 SFDVKD. V was cut by 4 bases and J by 4 bases, with 13 bases left in between. This CDR3 contains 14 residues. CDR3 nucleotides: TGTGCCACCAGTGACCCAACTAGACTGTACGAGCAGTACTTC. Its translation is CATSDPTRLYEQYF.

The chain joins TRBV7-8 to TRBJ2-7, with 7 bases aligning to TRBD1. Per the germline V gene, CDR1 is SGHVS and CDR2 is FQNEAQ. V lost 3 bases to trimming and J lost 0 bases; unmatched junction nucleotides: 11. This CDR3 has 17 residues. The CDR3 region has the DNA TGTGCCAGCAGCTTTTATTTCGACAGGGAAAGCTCCTACGAGCAGTACTTC. Protein sequence: CASSFYFDRESSYEQYF.

V and J are TRBV10-3 and TRBJ2-6; 10 positions agree with TRBD1. The CDR3 runs 16 residues. The germline CDR1 and CDR2 sequences are ENHRY and SYGVKD. The V and J ends lost 10 bases and 0 bases, in that order; junction bases with no gene match: 6. Written as DNA, the CDR3 is TGTGCCACCTCCGGGACAGGGGCCTCTGGGGCCAACGTCCTGACTTTC. Translating gives CATSGTGASGANVLTF.

The V gene is TRBV10-3, the J gene TRBJ1-1, with D possibly TRBD1 on 5 matching bases. Germline lookup yields CDR1 ENHRY and CDR2 SYGVKD. V lost 0 bases to trimming and J lost 3 bases, with 14 bases between them. There are 16 residues in the CDR3. The CDR3: CAISESARAGDTEAFF. The CDR3 bases are TGTGCCATCAGTGAGTCGGCGAGGGCGGGGGACACTGAAGCTTTCTTT.

This clone came up a few times. The CDR3 sequence: CASRARGANEKLFF. CDR3 in DNA: TGCGCCAGCAGAGCCAGGGGTGCTAATGAAAAACTGTTTTTT. V is TRBV5-1 and J is TRBJ1-4; weak D call: TRBD1 (6 bases). The CDR3 sequence is 14 residues long. V was cut by 5 bases and J by 3 bases, with 11 bases left in between. Germline-derived CDR1 and CDR2 are SGHRS and YFSETQ.

The chain carries TRBV7-2 and TRBJ2-7; 11 positions match TRBD2. Germline CDR1 SGHTA, CDR2 FQGNSA. V shed 1 base, J shed 4 bases, and the junction held 6 bases outside the gene matches. The CDR3 loop spans 16 amino acids. In nucleotides, the CDR3 is TGTGCCAGCAGCTTAGAGGGGACTAGCGGCCCGTACGAGCAGTACTTC. Translating gives CASSLEGTSGPYEQYF.

The chain is built from TRBV2 and TRBJ2-3, with a weak D call TRBD2 (5 bases). This CDR3 contains 13 residues. Trimming removed 7 bases at V and 2 bases at J, with 10 bases between. CDR1 and CDR2 from the germline V gene are SNHLY and FYNNEI. This CDR3 reads CASKGSFTDTQYF. Written as DNA, the CDR3 is TGTGCCAGCAAAGGGAGTTTCACAGATACGCAGTATTTT.

This clone was counted at least ten times. The chain has TRBV27 and TRBJ1-4, with D possibly TRBD1 on 6 matching bases. V was clipped by 6 bases and J by 3 bases, with 17 bases between them. This CDR3 region has 16 residues. Germline CDR1 reads MNHEY; CDR2 reads SMNVEV (reference sequence). The DNA of the CDR3 is TGTGCCAGCAGCTTCAACAGGGATACGGCTAATGAAAAACTGTTTTTT. Amino acids: CASSFNRDTANEKLFF. The whole variable domain, filled in from reference TRBV27 and TRBJ1-4, reads EAQVTQNPRYLITVTGKKLTVTCSQNMNHEYMSWYRQDPGLGLRQIYYSMNVEVTDKGDVPEGYKVSRKEKRNFPLILESPSPNQTSLYFCASSFNRDTANEKLFFGSGTQLSVL.

V gene TRBV9 combines with J gene TRBJ2-7, with TRBD1 matching 9 bases. The V gene's germline CDR1 is SGDLS and CDR2 YYNGEE. Unmatched junction bases numbered 4, after V lost 3 bases and J lost 3 bases. The CDR3 extends over 14 amino acids. CDR3: CASSEGGQGYEQYF. CDR3 nucleotides: TGTGCCAGCAGCGAGGGGGGACAGGGCTACGAGCAGTACTTC.

The chain couples TRBV7-2 to TRBJ2-7; TRBD2 might be the D (5 bases). Trimming stripped 5 bases from V and 0 bases from J, with 20 bases between. The CDR3 runs to 17 residues. Germline V gene data show CDR1 as SGHTA and CDR2 as FQGNSA. CDR3 in amino acids: CASSPPSGIGGSYEQYF. The CDR3 DNA is TGTGCCAGCAGCCCACCCTCGGGGATCGGAGGCTCCTACGAGCAGTACTTC. The full variable domain, its missing parts supplied by reference TRBV7-2 and TRBJ2-7, is GAGVSQSPSNKVTEKGKDVELRCDPISGHTALYWYRQSLGQGLEFLIYFQGNSAPDKSGLPSDRFSAERTGGSVSTLTIQRTQQEDSAVYLCASSPPSGIGGSYEQYFGPGTRLTVT.

V and J are TRBV6-1 and TRBJ2-1, with a tentative D call TRBD2 (6 bases). The CDR3 covers 18 residues. V was clipped by 1 base and J by 5 bases, with 21 bases between them. Germline assignment: CDR1 MNHNS and CDR2 SASEGT. This CDR3 is CASSEVSGGRLFDNEQFF. In nucleotides, the CDR3 is TGTGCCAGCAGTGAAGTGAGTGGAGGGAGATTGTTCGACAATGAGCAGTTCTTC.